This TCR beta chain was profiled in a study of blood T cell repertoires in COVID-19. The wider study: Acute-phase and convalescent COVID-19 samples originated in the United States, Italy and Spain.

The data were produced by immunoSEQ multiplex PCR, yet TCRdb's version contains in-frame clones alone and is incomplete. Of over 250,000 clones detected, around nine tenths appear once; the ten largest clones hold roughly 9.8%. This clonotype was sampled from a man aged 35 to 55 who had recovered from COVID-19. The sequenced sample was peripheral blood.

CDR3 protein: CASSLTGGLEDEQFF. DNA of the CDR3: TGTGCCAGCAGTTTAACGGGGGGGCTGGAAGATGAGCAGTTCTTC. The chain uses TRBV7-2 and TRBJ2-1; 8 bases fit TRBD2. The CDR3 is 15 amino acids. Germline values: CDR1 SGHTA, CDR2 FQGNSA. V gave up 6 bases and J gave up 8 bases; unmatched junction bases: 12.